The 24 T cell receptor beta chains listed next were all sequenced from one sample in a study of tumor-infiltrating lymphocytes in glioblastoma multiforme. Three nested ARM-PCR rounds with V-beta and C-beta primers built TCRB libraries. TCRdb reanalysed the multiplex PCR reads using MiXCR and keeps one entry per CDR3 protein. The data contain 25,000 to 40,000 distinct CDR3 sequences, 50% to 75% of them singletons. The specimen was brain tumor tissue. These receptor sequences come from a male donor with glioblastoma.

This clonotype has only one observation. This chain uses TRBV20-1 with TRBJ1-5, with 8 bases aligning to TRBD1. Germline V gene data show CDR1 as DFQATT and CDR2 as SNEGSKA (reference sequence). CDR3 length: 14 residues. V lost 5 bases to trimming and J lost 6 bases; unmatched junction nucleotides: 9. The DNA for the CDR3 is TGCAGTGCTCTCAAAGACAGGGGAGGTCAGCCCCAGCATTTT. Its protein product is CSALKDRGGQPQHF.

Points on this clonotype: This may be a read error, as it is one base from a much larger clone. The rearrangement joins TRBV5-1 to TRBJ2-1; possibly TRBD1 for D (7 bases). V was cut by 1 base and J by 7 bases, with 24 bases left in between. The CDR3 loop spans 18 amino acids. CDR1 is SGHRS and CDR2 is YFSETQ in the germline V gene. The CDR3: CASSLLPIQGGRGNEQFF. CDR3 coding DNA: TGCGCCAGCAGCTTGCTCCCTATCCAGGGGGGCCGGGGTAATGAGCAGTTCTTC.

This clonotype is judged medium-sized. The V and J genes are TRBV12-3 or TRBV12-4 and TRBJ2-4, with 13 bases aligning to TRBD2. Germline trimming cut 5 bases from V and 0 bases from J; bases unmatched to any gene: 13. This CDR3 is built from 20 residues. The CDR3 spells CASSTTGLAGEWEAKNIQYF. CDR3 DNA sequence: TGTGCCAGCAGTACCACCGGACTAGCGGGAGAGTGGGAAGCCAAAAACATTCAGTACTTC.

The chain joins TRBV11-1 to TRBJ2-2, with TRBD2 identical over 8 bases. Germline V CDR1 and CDR2: SGHAT, FQDESV (reference sequence). V gave up 5 bases and J gave up 0 bases; unmatched junction bases: 5. This CDR3 contains 16 residues. CDR3 loop: CASSPIAGPNTGELFF. The CDR3 nucleotides are TGTGCCAGCAGCCCTATAGCGGGACCGAACACCGGGGAGCTGTTTTTT. The whole variable domain, filled in from reference TRBV11-1 and TRBJ2-2, reads EAEVAQSPRYKITEKSQAVAFWCDPISGHATLYWYRQILGQGPELLVQFQDESVVDDSQLPKDRFSAERLKGVDSTLKIQPAELGDSAMYLCASSPIAGPNTGELFFGEGSRLTVL.

This sequence joins TRBV10-1 and TRBJ2-1; D uncertain. Germline CDR1 WNHNN, CDR2 SYGVQD (reference sequence). CDR3 length equals 15 residues. V lost 9 bases and J 6 bases, leaving 21 bases between the germline ends. The chain's CDR3 is CASTNMARLGNEQFF. The DNA for the CDR3 is TGCGCCAGTACAAACATGGCAAGGCTTGGCAATGAGCAGTTCTTC.

A remark on this clonotype: This may stem from a read error, because a much larger clone lies one nucleotide away. This rearrangement joins TRBV13 to TRBJ2-7; D possibly corresponds to TRBD2 (6 bases). V dropped 5 bases and J dropped 7 bases, with 15 bases sitting between them. CDR3 length equals 13 residues. Germline CDR1 is PRHDT and CDR2 is FYEKMQ (reference sequence). The CDR3 reads CASSTRDSKEQYF. DNA for the CDR3: TGTGCCAGCAGCACCCGGGACTCTAAGGAGCAGTACTTC.

On this clonotype itself: The junction departs from germline at one end; a sequencing error may be responsible. This rearrangement joins TRBV29-1 to TRBJ1-2; D is unresolved. Germline V gene data show CDR1 as SQVTM and CDR2 as ANQGSEA. The CDR3 loop spans 12 amino acids. This chain's CDR3 is CSVLGRSHGYSF. The CDR3 coding sequence is TGCAGCGTCCTGGGCAGGTCGCATGGCTACTCCTTC.

A remark on this clonotype: Compared with germline, one end of the junction differs, possibly owing to a read error. V gene TRBV29-1 combines with J gene TRBJ1-4; perhaps TRBD1 as D (5 bases). The CDR3 totals 15 residues. The germline gives CDR1 SQVTM, CDR2 ANQGSEA. The chain's CDR3 is CSVKEGQGDDEKLFF. In DNA, the CDR3 is TGCAGCGTTAAAGAAGGGCAGGGAGACGATGAAAAACTGTTTTTT.

This clonotype was observed many times. The rearrangement joins TRBV28 to TRBJ1-5, with 8 bases matching TRBD1. Trimming cost V 5 bases and J 5 bases; bases outside gene matches: 8. Germline V gene sequence: CDR1 MDHEN, CDR2 SYDVKM. This CDR3 has 15 residues. The CDR3 DNA follows: TGTGCCAGCAGTCCCGGACAGGGAATTCATCAGCCCCAGCATTTT. Its protein product is CASSPGQGIHQPQHF.

In its sample, this clonotype ranks as medium-sized. The V call is TRBV20-1, the J call TRBJ1-1; no firm D call. Germline V gene data show CDR1 as DFQATT and CDR2 as SNEGSKA (reference sequence). V was shortened by 6 bases and J by 4 bases, with 18 bases between the two germline ends. There are 14 residues in the CDR3. The chain's CDR3 is CSAINRRLSTEAFF. The CDR3 DNA reads as TGCAGTGCCATTAATCGTCGACTTAGCACTGAAGCTTTCTTT.

This clonotype was seen repeatedly, ten times or more. The chain carries TRBV21-1 and TRBJ2-7; no DNA check was done on the table's D call, TRBD2. TRBV21-1 is given as a pseudogene. There are 17 residues in the CDR3. CDR3: CASSKVQKLAEAYEQYF. The CDR3 nucleotides are TGTGCCAGCAGCAAAGTCCAAAAACTAGCGGAAGCCTACGAGCAGTACTTC.

Regarding this clonotype: Because the CDR3 is missing its conserved closing phenylalanine or tryptophan, this is likely a read error. Because the CDR3's place on the DNA is in doubt, the DNA is left out and the CDR3 is given as listed by TCRdb. This chain connects TRBV6-1 to TRBJ1-6; the D segment call TRBD1 is taken from the table without a DNA check. Germline CDR1 MNHNS, CDR2 SASEGT. The CDR3 is made up of 16 amino acids, end residues included. CDR3 sequence: CASTPDGAPYNSPHHS.

This clonotype was seen only a few times. One base away lies a much larger clone, so this may be a sequencing read error. The chain is built from TRBV4-1 and TRBJ2-3, with TRBD2 matching over 7 bases. CDR1 is MGHRA, CDR2 YSYEKL, per germline. The CDR3 length is 16 residues. J gave up 1 base and V 0 bases, and 4 bases lay outside the gene matches. The CDR3 DNA is TGCGCCAGCAGCCAAGATTTGGGAGGGCGCACAGATACGCAGTATTTT. It codes for CASSQDLGGRTDTQYF.

A note on this clonotype: At one end, the junction sequence differs from germline, possibly due to a read error. The V gene is TRBV12-3 or TRBV12-4, the J gene TRBJ1-1; 8 bases agree with TRBD1. The CDR3 consists of 16 residues. CDR3 sequence reads: CVSRSDRGRLNTEAFF. The CDR3 nucleotides read TGTGTCAGCAGGAGTGACAGGGGCCGGCTGAACACTGAAGCTTTCTTT.

This clonotype has at least ten counts. This chain connects TRBV5-1 to TRBJ2-7, with TRBD2 identical over 7 bases. J was trimmed by 6 bases and V by 0 bases; bases with no gene match: 12. Per germline, CDR1 SGHRS and CDR2 YFSETQ. There are 16 residues in the CDR3. The CDR3: CASSLAGGSVLFEQYF. The CDR3 bases are TGCGCCAGCAGCTTGGCCGGGGGGAGCGTCTTATTCGAGCAGTACTTC.

The genes are TRBV11-2 and TRBJ2-3; 11 nucleotides line up with TRBD2. CDR3 length equals 15 residues. With V trimmed by 4 bases and J by 4 bases, 4 bases remained unmatched. CDR1 SGHAT and CDR2 FQNNGV come from the germline V gene. The CDR3: CASSSLAGGADTQYF. As DNA, the CDR3 is TGTGCCAGCAGCTCTCTAGCGGGAGGTGCAGATACGCAGTATTTT.

On this clonotype itself: One end of the junction varies from germline; a read error may be responsible. This rearrangement joins TRBV6-5 to TRBJ1-2, with 8 bases identical to TRBD1. The CDR3 sequence is 15 residues long. Germline loops: CDR1 MNHEY, CDR2 SVGAGI. The CDR3 region has the DNA TGTGCCAGCAGTTATTCCGGAACAGGGGGAAATGGCTACGCCTTC. Its translation: CASSYSGTGGNGYAF.

The chain employs TRBV6-1 and TRBJ2-2; the match to TRBD1 covers 7 bases. The V gene end was trimmed by 5 bases and the J gene end by 6 bases; junction bases not matched to a gene: 9. This CDR3 spans 15 amino acids. The V gene's germline CDR1 is MNHNS and CDR2 SASEGT. The CDR3 sequence: CASSNRGRGSGELFF. CDR3 sequence (DNA): TGTGCCAGCAGTAACCGGGGCAGGGGGTCCGGGGAGCTGTTTTTT.

This clonotype was found many times. The chain uses TRBV25-1 and TRBJ2-6, with D perhaps matching TRBD1 (6 bases). V was trimmed by 0 bases and J by 0 bases, leaving 12 bases between them. CDR1 and CDR2 from the germline V gene are MGHDK and SYGVNS. The CDR3 length is 18 residues. DNA of the CDR3: TGTGCCAGCAGTGAATATAGGACAGATCACTCTGGGGCCAACGTCCTGACTTTC. Its protein is CASSEYRTDHSGANVLTF.

This clonotype was seen repeatedly, ten times or more. The chain couples TRBV14 to TRBJ2-3; D remains unclear. The germline V and J ends were trimmed by 5 bases and 0 bases, with 6 bases remaining between them. Germline CDR1 SGHDN, CDR2 FVKESK. This CDR3 spans 13 amino acids. CDR3: CASSGISTDTQYF. In nucleotides, the CDR3 is TGTGCCAGCAGCGGTATTAGCACAGATACGCAGTATTTT.

CDR3 sequence reads: CARSYSAQGGELFF. In DNA form, the CDR3 reads TGTGCTAGAAGTTACTCGGCGCAAGGCGGGGAGCTGTTTTTT. The chain carries TRBV6-5 and TRBJ2-2; D gene unclear. CDR3 length: 14 amino acids. Germline CDR1 MNHEY, CDR2 SVGAGI.

Of note for this clonotype: Here the CDR3 omits its conserved ending phenylalanine or tryptophan, so a read error is the likely source. V usage is TRBV11-2 and J usage is TRBJ2-3, with TRBD2 matching 8 bases. Germline CDR1 is SGHAT and CDR2 is FQNNGV. The CDR3 covers 16 residues. J lost 5 bases, V lost 6 bases, and 13 bases had no gene match. The CDR3 loop reads CASRTNRLARGDTQYY. Here the CDR3 DNA reads TGTGCCAGCAGGACTAACAGACTAGCGAGAGGAGATACGCAGTATTAT.

The sample holds a few counts of this clonotype. The V gene is TRBV11-3, the J gene TRBJ2-5; TRBD2 matches at 11 bases. Trimming at V came to 5 bases and at J to 5 bases, leaving 10 bases not matched to a gene. The CDR3 spans 16 residues. Germline V gene data show CDR1 as SGHNT and CDR2 as YENEEA. DNA for the CDR3: TGTGCCAGCAGCGCTATACTAGCGGGGGCTGAGGAGACCCAGTACTTC. Amino acids: CASSAILAGAEETQYF.

This clonotype has a single count. The chain recombines TRBV11-2 with TRBJ2-2, with D perhaps given as TRBD1 or TRBD2 (6 bases each). This CDR3 contains 15 residues. From germline, CDR1 is SGHAT and CDR2 FQNNGV. Deletions cut 1 base from V and 4 bases from J, with 10 bases between. The CDR3 loop reads CASSLGGGGTGELFF. CDR3 in DNA: TGTGCCAGCAGCTTAGGCGGAGGGGGCACCGGGGAGCTGTTTTTT.